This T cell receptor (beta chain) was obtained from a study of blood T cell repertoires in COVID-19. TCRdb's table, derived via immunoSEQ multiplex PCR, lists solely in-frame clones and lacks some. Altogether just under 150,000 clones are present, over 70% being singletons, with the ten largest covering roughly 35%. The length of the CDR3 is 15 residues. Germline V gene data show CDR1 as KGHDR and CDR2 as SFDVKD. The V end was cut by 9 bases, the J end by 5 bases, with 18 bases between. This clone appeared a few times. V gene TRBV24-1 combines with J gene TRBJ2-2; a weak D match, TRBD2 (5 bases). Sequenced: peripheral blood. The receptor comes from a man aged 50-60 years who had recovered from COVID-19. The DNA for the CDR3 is TGTGCCACCTCGAGGACCCAGAGAGGGACCGGGGAGCTGTTTTTT. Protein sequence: CATSRTQRGTGELFF.